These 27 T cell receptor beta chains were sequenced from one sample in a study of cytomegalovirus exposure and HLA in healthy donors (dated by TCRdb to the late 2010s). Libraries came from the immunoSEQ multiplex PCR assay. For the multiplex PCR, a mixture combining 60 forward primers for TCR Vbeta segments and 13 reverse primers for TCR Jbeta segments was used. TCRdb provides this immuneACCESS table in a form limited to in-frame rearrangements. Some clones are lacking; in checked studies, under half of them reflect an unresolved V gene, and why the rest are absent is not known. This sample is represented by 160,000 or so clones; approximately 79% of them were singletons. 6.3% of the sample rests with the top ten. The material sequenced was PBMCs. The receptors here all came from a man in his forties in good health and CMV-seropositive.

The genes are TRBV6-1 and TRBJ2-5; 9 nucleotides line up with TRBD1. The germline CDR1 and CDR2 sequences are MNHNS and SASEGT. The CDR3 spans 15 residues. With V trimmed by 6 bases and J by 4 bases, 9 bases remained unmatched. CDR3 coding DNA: TGTGCCAGCAGCTTCCGGACAGGGGCGCGAGAGACCCAGTACTTC. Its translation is CASSFRTGARETQYF.

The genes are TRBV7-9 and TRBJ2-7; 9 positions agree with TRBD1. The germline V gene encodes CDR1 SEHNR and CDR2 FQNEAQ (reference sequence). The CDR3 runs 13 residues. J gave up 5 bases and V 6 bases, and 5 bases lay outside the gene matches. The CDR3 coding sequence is TGTGCCAGCAGGGAAGGGACAGGGAACGAGCAGTACTTC. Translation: CASREGTGNEQYF.

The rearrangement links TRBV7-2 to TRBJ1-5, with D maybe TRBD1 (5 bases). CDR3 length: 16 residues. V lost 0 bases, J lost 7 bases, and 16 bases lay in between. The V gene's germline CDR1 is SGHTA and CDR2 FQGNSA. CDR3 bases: TGTGCCAGCAGCTTAGCGTCCCCAGGGCTAGGGCAGCCCCAGCATTTT. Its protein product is CASSLASPGLGQPQHF.

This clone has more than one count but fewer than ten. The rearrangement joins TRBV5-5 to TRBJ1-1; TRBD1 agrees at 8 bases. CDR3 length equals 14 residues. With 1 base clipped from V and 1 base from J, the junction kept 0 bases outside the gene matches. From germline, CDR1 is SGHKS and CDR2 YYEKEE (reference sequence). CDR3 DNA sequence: TGTGCCAGCAGCTTGACAGGGGGGAACACTGAAGCTTTCTTT. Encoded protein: CASSLTGGNTEAFF.

In DNA, the CDR3 is TGTGCCAGCTCACCACCGTCACTGGCGAACACCGGGGAGCTGTTTTTT. This encodes CASSPPSLANTGELFF. This chain joins TRBV18 and TRBJ2-2; D is undetermined. With 0 bases removed from V and 0 bases from J, the gap between germline ends came to 8 bases. Germline lookup yields CDR1 KGHSH and CDR2 LQKENI. The CDR3 runs to 16 residues.

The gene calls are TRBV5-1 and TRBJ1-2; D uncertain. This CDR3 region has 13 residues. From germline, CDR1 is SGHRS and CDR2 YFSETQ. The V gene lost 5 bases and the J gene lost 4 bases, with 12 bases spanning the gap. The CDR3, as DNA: TGCGCCAGCAGTGCCAGGATAGGCTATGGCTACACCTTC. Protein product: CASSARIGYGYTF.

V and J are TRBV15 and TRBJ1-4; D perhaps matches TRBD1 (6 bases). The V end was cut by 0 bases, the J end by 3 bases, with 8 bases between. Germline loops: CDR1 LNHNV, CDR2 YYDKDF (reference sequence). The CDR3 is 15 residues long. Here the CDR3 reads CATSREGAANEKLFF. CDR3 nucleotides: TGTGCCACCAGCAGAGAGGGGGCGGCTAATGAAAAACTGTTTTTT.

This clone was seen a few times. The CDR3 DNA sequence: TGTGCCAGCAGCCTTCAAAGTACCGACAGTCATGGCTACACCTTC. The encoded protein is CASSLQSTDSHGYTF. The chain joins TRBV14 to TRBJ1-2, with a possible D match to TRBD1 (5 bases). The ends were cut back, 4 bases at V and 6 bases at J, with 18 bases in the middle. Germline V gene lookup returns CDR1 SGHDN and CDR2 FVKESK. This CDR3 region has 15 residues.

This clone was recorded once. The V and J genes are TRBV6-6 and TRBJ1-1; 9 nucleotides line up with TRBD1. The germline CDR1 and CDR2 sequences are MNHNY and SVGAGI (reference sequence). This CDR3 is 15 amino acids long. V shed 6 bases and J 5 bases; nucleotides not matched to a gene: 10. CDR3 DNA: TGTGCCAGCAGCCAACAGGGGGCGCCGGTGACTGAAGCTTTCTTT. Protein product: CASSQQGAPVTEAFF.

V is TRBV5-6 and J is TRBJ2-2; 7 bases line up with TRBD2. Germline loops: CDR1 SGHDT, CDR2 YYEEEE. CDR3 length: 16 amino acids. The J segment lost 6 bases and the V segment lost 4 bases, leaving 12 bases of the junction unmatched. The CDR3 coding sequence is TGTGCCAGCAGCGCCCTCCCCGGACTAGGTGCCGGGGAGCTGTTTTTT. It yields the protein CASSALPGLGAGELFF. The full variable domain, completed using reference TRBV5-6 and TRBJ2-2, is DAGVTQSPTHLIKTRGQQVTLRCSPKSGHDTVSWYQQALGQGPQFIFQYYEEEERQRGNFPDRFSGHQFPNYSSELNVNALLLGDSALYLCASSALPGLGAGELFFGEGSRLTVL.

The CDR3 sequence: CASRGKDRAKGEQYF. The CDR3 nucleotides are TGTGCCAGTAGGGGAAAGGACAGAGCCAAGGGCGAGCAGTACTTC. The rearrangement joins TRBV19 to TRBJ2-7; tentative D call: TRBD1 (6 bases). V lost 6 bases to trimming and J lost 6 bases, with 21 bases between them. CDR1 is LNHDA and CDR2 is SQIVND in the germline V gene (reference sequence). The CDR3 covers 15 residues. Using reference TRBV19 and TRBJ2-7 for the parts outside the CDR3, the full variable domain is DGGITQSPKYLFRKEGQNVTLSCEQNLNHDAMYWYRQDPGQGLRLIYYSQIVNDFQKGDIAEGYSVSREKKESFPLTVTSAQKNPTAFYLCASRGKDRAKGEQYFGPGTRLTVT.

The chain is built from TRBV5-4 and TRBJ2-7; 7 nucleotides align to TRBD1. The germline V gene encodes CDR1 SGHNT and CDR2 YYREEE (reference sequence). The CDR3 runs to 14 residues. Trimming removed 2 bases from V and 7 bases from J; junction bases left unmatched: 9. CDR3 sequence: CASSFETGWGEQYF. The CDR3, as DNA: TGTGCCAGCAGCTTTGAGACAGGGTGGGGTGAGCAGTACTTC. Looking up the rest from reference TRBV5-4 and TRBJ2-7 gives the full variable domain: ETGVTQSPTHLIKTRGQQVTLRCSSQSGHNTVSWYQQALGQGPQFIFQYYREEENGRGNFPPRFSGLQFPNYSSELNVNALELDDSALYLCASSFETGWGEQYFGPGTRLTVT.

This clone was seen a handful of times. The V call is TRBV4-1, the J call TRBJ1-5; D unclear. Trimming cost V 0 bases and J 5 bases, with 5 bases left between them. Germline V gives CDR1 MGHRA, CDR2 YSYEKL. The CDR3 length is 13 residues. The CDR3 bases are TGCGCCAGCAGCCAAGATCGGGATCAGCCCCAGCATTTT. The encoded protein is CASSQDRDQPQHF.

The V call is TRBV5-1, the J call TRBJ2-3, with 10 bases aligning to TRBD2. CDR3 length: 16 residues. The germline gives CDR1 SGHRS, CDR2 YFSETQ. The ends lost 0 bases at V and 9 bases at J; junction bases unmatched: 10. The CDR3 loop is CASSLGASGRRGTQYF. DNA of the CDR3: TGCGCCAGCAGCTTGGGAGCTAGCGGGAGAAGGGGGACGCAGTATTTT.

The CDR3 region has the DNA TGTGCCAGCAGTTACGGACAGGGGTCCGGGGAGCTGTTTTTT. Protein sequence: CASSYGQGSGELFF. The rearrangement joins TRBV6-5 to TRBJ2-2, with 9 nucleotides matching TRBD1. The CDR3 spans 14 residues. Germline V gene data show CDR1 as MNHEY and CDR2 as SVGAGI. Losses at the gene ends were 2 bases for V and 6 bases for J; bases not matched to a gene: 1.

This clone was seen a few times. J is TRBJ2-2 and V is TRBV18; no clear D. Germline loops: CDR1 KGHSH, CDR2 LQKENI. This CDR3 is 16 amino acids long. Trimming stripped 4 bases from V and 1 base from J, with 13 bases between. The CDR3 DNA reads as TGTGCCAGCTCACTGACAAGAACCCGGAACACCGGGGAGCTGTTTTTT. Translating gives CASSLTRTRNTGELFF.

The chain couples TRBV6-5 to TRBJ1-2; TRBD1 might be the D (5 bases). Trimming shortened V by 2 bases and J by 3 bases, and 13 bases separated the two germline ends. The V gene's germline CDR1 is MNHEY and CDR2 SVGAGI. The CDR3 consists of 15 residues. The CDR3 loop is CASSYNGGIDYGYTF. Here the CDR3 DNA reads TGTGCCAGCAGTTACAATGGGGGGATTGACTATGGCTACACCTTC.

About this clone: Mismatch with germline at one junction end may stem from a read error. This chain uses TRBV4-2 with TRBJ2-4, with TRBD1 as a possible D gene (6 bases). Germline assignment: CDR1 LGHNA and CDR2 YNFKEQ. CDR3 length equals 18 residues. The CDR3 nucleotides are TGTGCCAGCAGCCCGACTCCCACAGGGATGCGAGCCAAAAACAGTCAGTACTTC. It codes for CASSPTPTGMRAKNSQYF.

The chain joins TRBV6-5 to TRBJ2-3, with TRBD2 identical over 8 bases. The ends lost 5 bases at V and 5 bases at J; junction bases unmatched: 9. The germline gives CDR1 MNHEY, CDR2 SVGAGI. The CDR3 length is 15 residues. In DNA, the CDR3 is TGTGCCAGCAGTCCGTCTTCCCTAGCGGGAGATACGCAGTATTTT. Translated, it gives CASSPSSLAGDTQYF.

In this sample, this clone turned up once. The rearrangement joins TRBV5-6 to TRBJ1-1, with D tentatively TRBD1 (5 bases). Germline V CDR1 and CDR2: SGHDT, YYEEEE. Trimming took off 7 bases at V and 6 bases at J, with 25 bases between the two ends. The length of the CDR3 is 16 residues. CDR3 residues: CASVFSGGAAGAEAFF. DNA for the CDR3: TGTGCCAGCGTTTTCTCCGGCGGGGCCGCGGGGGCTGAAGCTTTCTTT.

The CDR3 sequence is CASSSGTGNNQPQHF. The CDR3 DNA sequence: TGTGCCAGCAGTAGCGGGACAGGGAACAATCAGCCCCAGCATTTT. The rearrangement links TRBV6-1 to TRBJ1-5; 9 nucleotides line up with TRBD1. The trim removed 5 bases at V and 3 bases at J, leaving 5 bases unmatched. Germline CDR1 reads MNHNS; CDR2 reads SASEGT. The CDR3 covers 15 residues.

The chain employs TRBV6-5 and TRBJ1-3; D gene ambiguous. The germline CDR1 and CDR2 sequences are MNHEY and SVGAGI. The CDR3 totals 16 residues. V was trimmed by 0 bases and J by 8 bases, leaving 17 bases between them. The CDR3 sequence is CASSYSRVSRADTIYF. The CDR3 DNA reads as TGTGCCAGCAGTTACTCGAGGGTTTCAAGGGCGGACACCATATATTTT.

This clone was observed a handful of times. In DNA, the CDR3 is TGTGCCATCAGTACGGCAGATACGCAGTATTTT. Protein sequence: CAISTADTQYF. The genes are TRBV10-3 and TRBJ2-3; D unresolved. This CDR3 has 11 amino acids. Trimming removed 5 bases at V and 4 bases at J, with 4 bases between. The germline V gene encodes CDR1 ENHRY and CDR2 SYGVKD.

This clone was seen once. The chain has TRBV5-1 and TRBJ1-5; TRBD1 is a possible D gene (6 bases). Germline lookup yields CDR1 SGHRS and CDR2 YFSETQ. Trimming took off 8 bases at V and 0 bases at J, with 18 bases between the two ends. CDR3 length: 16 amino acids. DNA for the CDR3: TGCGCCAGTCGTGGGGGGGCCCCTAATAGCAATCAGCCCCAGCATTTT. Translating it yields CASRGGAPNSNQPQHF. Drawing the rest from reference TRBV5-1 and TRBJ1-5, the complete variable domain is KAGVTQTPRYLIKTRGQQVTLSCSPISGHRSVSWYQQTPGQGLQFLFEYFSETQRNKGNFPGRFSGRQFSNSRSEMNVSTLELGDSALYLCASRGGAPNSNQPQHFGDGTRLSIL.

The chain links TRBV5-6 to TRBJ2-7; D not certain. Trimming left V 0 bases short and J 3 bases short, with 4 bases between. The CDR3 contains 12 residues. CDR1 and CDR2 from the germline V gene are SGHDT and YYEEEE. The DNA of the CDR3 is TGTGCCAGCAGCTTGGGCGGCTACGAGCAGTACTTC. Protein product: CASSLGGYEQYF.

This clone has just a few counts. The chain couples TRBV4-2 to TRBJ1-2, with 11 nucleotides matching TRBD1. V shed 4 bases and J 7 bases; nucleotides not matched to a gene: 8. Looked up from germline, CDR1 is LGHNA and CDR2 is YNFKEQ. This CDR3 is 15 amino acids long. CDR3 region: CASSPGQGAVGGYTF. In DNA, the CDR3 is TGTGCCAGCAGCCCCGGACAGGGGGCGGTCGGTGGCTACACCTTC.

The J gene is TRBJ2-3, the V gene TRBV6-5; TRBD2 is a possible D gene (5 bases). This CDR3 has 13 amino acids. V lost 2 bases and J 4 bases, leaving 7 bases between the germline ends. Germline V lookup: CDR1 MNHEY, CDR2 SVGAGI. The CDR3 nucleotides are TGTGCCAGCAGTTACAACGGGGCAGATACGCAGTATTTT. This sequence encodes CASSYNGADTQYF.